This record covers a single T cell receptor (beta chain). The antigen remains unidentified. The data belong to a study of T cell responses to AZD1222 COVID-19 vaccine. Study observations and caveats: Females made up more of the donors, who were largely white British, and clonal diversity may have come out too low.

The CDR3 covers 14 residues. Germline V gene data show CDR1 as SNHLY and CDR2 as FYNNEI. Trimming took 6 bases from V and 6 from J; bases not matched to a gene: 5. Measured with immunoSEQ multiplex PCR; TCRdb has only the in-frame clones, and not every one. The sample has about 89,000 clones, roughly 90% seen once; the top ten hold 5.5%. This chain joins TRBV2 and TRBJ2-1, with TRBD1 identical over 10 bases. The sequence was collected from an adult who received the AZD1222 COVID-19 vaccine. The material sequenced was peripheral blood, taken 28 days after the second AZD1222 dose. This CDR3 reads CASRGQGNFNEQFF. The CDR3 DNA sequence: TGTGCCAGCAGGGGACAGGGGAACTTCAATGAGCAGTTCTTC.